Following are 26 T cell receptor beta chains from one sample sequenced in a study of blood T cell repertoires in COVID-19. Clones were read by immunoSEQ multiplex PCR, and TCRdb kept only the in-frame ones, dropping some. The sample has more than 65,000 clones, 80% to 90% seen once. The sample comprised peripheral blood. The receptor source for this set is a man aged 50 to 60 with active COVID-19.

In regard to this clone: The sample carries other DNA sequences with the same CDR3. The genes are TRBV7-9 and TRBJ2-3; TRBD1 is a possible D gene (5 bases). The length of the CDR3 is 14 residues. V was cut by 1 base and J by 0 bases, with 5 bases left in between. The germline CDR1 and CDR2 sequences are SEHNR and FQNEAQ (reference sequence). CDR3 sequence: CASSLEGSTDTQYF. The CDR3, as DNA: TGTGCCAGCAGCTTAGAGGGGAGCACAGATACGCAGTATTTT. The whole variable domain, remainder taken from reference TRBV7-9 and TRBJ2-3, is DTGVSQNPRHKITKRGQNVTFRCDPISEHNRLYWYRQTLGQGPEFLTYFQNEAQLEKSRLLSDRFSAERPKGSFSTLEIQRTEQGDSAMYLCASSLEGSTDTQYFGPGTRLTVL.

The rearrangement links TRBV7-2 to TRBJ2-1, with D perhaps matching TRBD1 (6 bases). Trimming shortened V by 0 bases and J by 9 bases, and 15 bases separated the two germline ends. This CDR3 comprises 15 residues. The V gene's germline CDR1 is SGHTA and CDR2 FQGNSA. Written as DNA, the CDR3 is TGTGCCAGCAGCTTAGCTTTGGGCCAGGGGCTTGAGCAGTTCTTC. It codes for CASSLALGQGLEQFF.

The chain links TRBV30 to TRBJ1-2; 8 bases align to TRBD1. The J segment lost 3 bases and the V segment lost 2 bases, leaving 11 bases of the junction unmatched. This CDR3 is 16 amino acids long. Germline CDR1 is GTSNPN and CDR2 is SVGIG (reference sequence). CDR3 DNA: TGTGCCTGGAGTTCGGGCAGACAGGGGCGATACTATGGCTACACCTTC. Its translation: CAWSSGRQGRYYGYTF.

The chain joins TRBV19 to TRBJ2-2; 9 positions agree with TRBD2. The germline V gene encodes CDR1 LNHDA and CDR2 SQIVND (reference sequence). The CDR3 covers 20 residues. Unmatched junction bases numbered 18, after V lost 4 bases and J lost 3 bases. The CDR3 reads CASSTDPGLAGFIDTGELFF. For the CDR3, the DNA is TGTGCCAGTAGTACGGATCCGGGGCTAGCGGGATTTATCGACACCGGGGAGCTGTTTTTT. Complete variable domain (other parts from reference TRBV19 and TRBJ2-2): DGGITQSPKYLFRKEGQNVTLSCEQNLNHDAMYWYRQDPGQGLRLIYYSQIVNDFQKGDIAEGYSVSREKKESFPLTVTSAQKNPTAFYLCASSTDPGLAGFIDTGELFFGEGSRLTVL.

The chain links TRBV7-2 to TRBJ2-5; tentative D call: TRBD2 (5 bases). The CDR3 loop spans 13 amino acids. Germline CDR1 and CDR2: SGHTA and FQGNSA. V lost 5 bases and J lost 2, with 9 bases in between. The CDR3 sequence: CASSTRDQETQYF. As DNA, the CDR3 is TGTGCCAGCAGCACCCGGGATCAAGAGACCCAGTACTTC. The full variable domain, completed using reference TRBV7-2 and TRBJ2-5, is GAGVSQSPSNKVTEKGKDVELRCDPISGHTALYWYRQSLGQGLEFLIYFQGNSAPDKSGLPSDRFSAERTGGSVSTLTIQRTQQEDSAVYLCASSTRDQETQYFGPGTRLLVL.

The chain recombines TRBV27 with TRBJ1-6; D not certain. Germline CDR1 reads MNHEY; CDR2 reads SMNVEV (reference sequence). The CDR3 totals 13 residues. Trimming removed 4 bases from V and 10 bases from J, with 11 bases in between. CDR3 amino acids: CASSSSQVSPLHF. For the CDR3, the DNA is TGTGCCAGCAGTTCCTCCCAGGTATCACCCCTCCACTTT.

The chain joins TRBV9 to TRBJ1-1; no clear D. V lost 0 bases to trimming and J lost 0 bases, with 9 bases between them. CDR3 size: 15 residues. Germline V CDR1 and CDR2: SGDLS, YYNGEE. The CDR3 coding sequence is TGTGCCAGCAGCGTAGGCCCAGACTTGAACACTGAAGCTTTCTTT. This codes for CASSVGPDLNTEAFF.

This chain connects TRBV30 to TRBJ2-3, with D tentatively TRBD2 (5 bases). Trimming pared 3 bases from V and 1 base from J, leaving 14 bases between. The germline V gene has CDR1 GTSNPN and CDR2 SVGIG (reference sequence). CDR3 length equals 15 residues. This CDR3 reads CAWRSPSGGTDTQYF. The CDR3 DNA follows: TGTGCCTGGAGGTCGCCCTCCGGGGGCACAGATACGCAGTATTTT.

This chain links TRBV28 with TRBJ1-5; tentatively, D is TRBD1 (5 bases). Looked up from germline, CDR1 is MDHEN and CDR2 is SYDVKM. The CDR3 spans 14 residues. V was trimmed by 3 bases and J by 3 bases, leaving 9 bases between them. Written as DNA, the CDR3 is TGTGCCAGCAGTTTGCCCAGGGTCAATCAGCCCCAGCATTTT. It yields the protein CASSLPRVNQPQHF.

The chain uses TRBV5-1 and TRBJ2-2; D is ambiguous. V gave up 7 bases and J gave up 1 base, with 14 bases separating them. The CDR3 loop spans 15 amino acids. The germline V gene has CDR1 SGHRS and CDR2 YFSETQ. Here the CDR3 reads CASFPLQMNTGELFF. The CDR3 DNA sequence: TGCGCCAGCTTCCCCCTGCAGATGAACACCGGGGAGCTGTTTTTT. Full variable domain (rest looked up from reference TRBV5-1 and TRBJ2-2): KAGVTQTPRYLIKTRGQQVTLSCSPISGHRSVSWYQQTPGQGLQFLFEYFSETQRNKGNFPGRFSGRQFSNSRSEMNVSTLELGDSALYLCASFPLQMNTGELFFGEGSRLTVL.

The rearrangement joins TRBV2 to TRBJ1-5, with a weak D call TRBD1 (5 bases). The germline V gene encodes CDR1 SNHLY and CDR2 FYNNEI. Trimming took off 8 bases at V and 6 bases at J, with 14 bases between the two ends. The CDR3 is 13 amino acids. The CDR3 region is CASGWDSGQPQHF. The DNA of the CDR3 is TGTGCCAGCGGCTGGGACTCCGGTCAGCCCCAGCATTTT.

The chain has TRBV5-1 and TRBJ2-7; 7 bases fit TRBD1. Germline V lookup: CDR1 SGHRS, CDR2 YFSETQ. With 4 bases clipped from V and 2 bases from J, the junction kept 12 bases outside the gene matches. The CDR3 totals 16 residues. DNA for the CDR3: TGCGCCAGCAGCCATAATACGGACAGGAAAGCCTACGAGCAGTACTTC. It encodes CASSHNTDRKAYEQYF.

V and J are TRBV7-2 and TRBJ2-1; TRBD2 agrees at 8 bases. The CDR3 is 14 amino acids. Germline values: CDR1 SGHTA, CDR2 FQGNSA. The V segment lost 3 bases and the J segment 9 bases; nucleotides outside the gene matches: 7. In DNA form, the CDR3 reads TGTGCCAGCAGCTTGGGGACTAGGGCGAGTGAGCAGTTCTTC. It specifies CASSLGTRASEQFF.

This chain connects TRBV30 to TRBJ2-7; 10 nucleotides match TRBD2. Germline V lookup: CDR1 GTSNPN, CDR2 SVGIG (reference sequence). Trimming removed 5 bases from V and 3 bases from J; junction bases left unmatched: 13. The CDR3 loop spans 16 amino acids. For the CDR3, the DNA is TGTGCCTGGCGGAGTTGGGGGGCTAGCGGGAGCTACGAGCAGTACTTC. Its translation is CAWRSWGASGSYEQYF. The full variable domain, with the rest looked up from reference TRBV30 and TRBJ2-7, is SQTIHQWPATLVQPVGSPLSLECTVEGTSNPNLYWYRQAAGRGLQLLFYSVGIGQISSEVPQNLSASRPQDRQFILSSKKLLLSDSGFYLCAWRSWGASGSYEQYFGPGTRLTVT.

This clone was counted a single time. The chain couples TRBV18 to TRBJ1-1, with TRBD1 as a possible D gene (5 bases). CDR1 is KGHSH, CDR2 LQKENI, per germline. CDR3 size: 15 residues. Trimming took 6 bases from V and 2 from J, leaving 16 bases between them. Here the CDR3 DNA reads TGTGCCAGCTCCTTTTCGGGGGAGGGAAACACTGAAGCTTTCTTT. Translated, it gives CASSFSGEGNTEAFF.

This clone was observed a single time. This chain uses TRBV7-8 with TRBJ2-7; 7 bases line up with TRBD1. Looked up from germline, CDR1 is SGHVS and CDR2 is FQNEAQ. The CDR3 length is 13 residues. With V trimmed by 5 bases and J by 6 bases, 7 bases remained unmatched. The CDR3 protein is CASSIRQGGEQYF. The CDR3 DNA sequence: TGTGCCAGCAGCATAAGACAGGGCGGCGAGCAGTACTTC.

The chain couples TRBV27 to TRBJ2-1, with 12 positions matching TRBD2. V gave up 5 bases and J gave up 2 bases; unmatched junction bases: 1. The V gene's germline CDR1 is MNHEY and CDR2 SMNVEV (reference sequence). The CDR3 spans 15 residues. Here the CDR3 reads CASSLAGGPYNEQFF. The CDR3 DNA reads TGTGCCAGCAGTCTAGCGGGAGGGCCCTACAATGAGCAGTTCTTC.

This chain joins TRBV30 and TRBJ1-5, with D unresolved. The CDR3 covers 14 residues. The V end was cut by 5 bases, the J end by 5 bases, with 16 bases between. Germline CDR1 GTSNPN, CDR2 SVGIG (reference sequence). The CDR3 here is CAWGRETFDQPQHF. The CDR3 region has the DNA TGTGCCTGGGGAAGGGAGACCTTCGATCAGCCCCAGCATTTT.

The CDR3 DNA reads as TGTGCCAGCAGTCCCCAAATGTATTCACCCCTCCACTTT. It yields the protein CASSPQMYSPLHF. This sequence joins TRBV12-3 or TRBV12-4 and TRBJ1-6; D is unclear. This CDR3 spans 13 amino acids. V was clipped by 5 bases and J by 8 bases, with 10 bases between them.

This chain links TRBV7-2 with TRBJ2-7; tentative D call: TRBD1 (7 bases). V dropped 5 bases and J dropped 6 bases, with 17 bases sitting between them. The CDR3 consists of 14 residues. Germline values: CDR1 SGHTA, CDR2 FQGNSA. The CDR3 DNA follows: TGTGCCAGCAGCAAGGGGGCAGGGACTCTCGAGCAGTACTTC. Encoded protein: CASSKGAGTLEQYF. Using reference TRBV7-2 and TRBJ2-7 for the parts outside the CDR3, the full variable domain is GAGVSQSPSNKVTEKGKDVELRCDPISGHTALYWYRQSLGQGLEFLIYFQGNSAPDKSGLPSDRFSAERTGGSVSTLTIQRTQQEDSAVYLCASSKGAGTLEQYFGPGTRLTVT.

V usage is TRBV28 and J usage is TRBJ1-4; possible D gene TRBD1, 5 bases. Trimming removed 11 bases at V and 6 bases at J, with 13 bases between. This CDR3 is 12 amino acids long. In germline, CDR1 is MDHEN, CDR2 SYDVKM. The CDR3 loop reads CAGGVRDEKLFF. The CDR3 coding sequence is TGTGCCGGAGGGGTGAGGGATGAAAAACTGTTTTTT.

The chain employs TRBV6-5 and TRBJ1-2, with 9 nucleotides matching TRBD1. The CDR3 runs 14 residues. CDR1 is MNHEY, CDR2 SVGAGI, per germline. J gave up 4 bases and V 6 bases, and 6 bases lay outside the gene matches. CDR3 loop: CASRIEGQGYGYTF. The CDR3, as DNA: TGTGCCAGCAGAATCGAGGGACAGGGCTATGGCTACACCTTC.

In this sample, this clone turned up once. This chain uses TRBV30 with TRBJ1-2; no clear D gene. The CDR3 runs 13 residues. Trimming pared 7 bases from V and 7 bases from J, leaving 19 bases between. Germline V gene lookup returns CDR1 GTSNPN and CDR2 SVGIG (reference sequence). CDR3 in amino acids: CALENGGISGYTF. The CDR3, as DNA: TGTGCCTTGGAAAACGGAGGGATTAGTGGCTACACCTTC. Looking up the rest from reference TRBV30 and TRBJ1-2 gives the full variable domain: SQTIHQWPATLVQPVGSPLSLECTVEGTSNPNLYWYRQAAGRGLQLLFYSVGIGQISSEVPQNLSASRPQDRQFILSSKKLLLSDSGFYLCALENGGISGYTFGSGTRLTVV.

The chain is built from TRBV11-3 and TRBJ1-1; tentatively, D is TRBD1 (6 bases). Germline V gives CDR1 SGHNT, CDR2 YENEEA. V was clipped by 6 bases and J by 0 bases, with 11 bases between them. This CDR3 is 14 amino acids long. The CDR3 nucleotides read TGTGCCAGCAGTTTCACAGGGTTGAACACTGAAGCTTTCTTT. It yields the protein CASSFTGLNTEAFF.

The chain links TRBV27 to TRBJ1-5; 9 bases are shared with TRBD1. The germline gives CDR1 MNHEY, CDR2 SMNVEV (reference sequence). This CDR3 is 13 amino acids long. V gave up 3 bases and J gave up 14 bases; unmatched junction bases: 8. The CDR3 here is CASSFTGTGLKHF. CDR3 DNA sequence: TGTGCCAGCAGTTTCACAGGGACAGGGCTTAAGCATTTT.

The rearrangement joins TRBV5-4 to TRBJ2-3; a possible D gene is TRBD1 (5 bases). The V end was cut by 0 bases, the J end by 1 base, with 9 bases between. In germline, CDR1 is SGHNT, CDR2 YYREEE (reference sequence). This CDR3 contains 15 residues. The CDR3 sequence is CASSLDRLRTDTQYF. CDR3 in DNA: TGTGCCAGCAGCTTGGACAGGCTCCGCACAGATACGCAGTATTTT.